The 31 T cell receptor beta chains given below trace back to one sample, sequenced in a study of shared clonotypes between healthy human individuals (dated by TCRdb to about 2020). The library was produced with the immunoSEQ multiplex PCR assay. Sourced from immuneACCESS, this table was stored by TCRdb with only in-frame sequences that have V and J called. A share of the clones is absent; for the studies checked, an unresolved V gene accounts for under half, and the remainder has no known explanation. The sample records some 2,400,000 clones, more than 90% of which are singletons. Roughly 0.13% of the sample is taken by the ten largest. Sequencing used naive CD4+ T cells sorted from blood. The sample's cell subset or site label, in plain terms: CD45RA+ positively selected. The receptor source for this set is a man between 18 and 29 years old in good health.

V usage is TRBV10-3 and J usage is TRBJ2-6; 10 nucleotides line up with TRBD1. CDR1 is ENHRY and CDR2 is SYGVKD in the germline V gene. J was trimmed by 0 bases and V by 4 bases; bases with no gene match: 6. The CDR3 is 18 amino acids. CDR3 sequence: CAISVGTGVPSGANVLTF. The CDR3 DNA is TGTGCCATCAGTGTTGGGACAGGGGTACCCTCTGGGGCCAACGTCCTGACTTTC.

This clone was seen just once. This chain connects TRBV2 to TRBJ1-6, with 8 nucleotides matching TRBD1. The CDR3 contains 16 residues. V dropped 6 bases and J dropped 7; count of bases not matched to a gene: 11. Per the germline V gene, CDR1 is SNHLY and CDR2 is FYNNEI. The CDR3 protein is CASRLDRVVGNSPLHF. DNA of the CDR3: TGTGCCAGCAGACTGGACAGGGTAGTCGGGAATTCACCCCTCCACTTT.

This chain uses TRBV5-1 with TRBJ1-2, with 11 bases that match TRBD1. Germline loops: CDR1 SGHRS, CDR2 YFSETQ. There are 15 residues in the CDR3. The ends lost 4 bases at V and 7 bases at J; junction bases unmatched: 9. This CDR3 is CASSGRTGGAGGYTF. DNA for the CDR3: TGCGCCAGCAGCGGAAGGACAGGGGGCGCGGGTGGCTACACCTTC.

This clone was counted between two and nine times. Distinct nucleotide sequences in the sample also encode this CDR3. J is TRBJ2-2 and V is TRBV6-1; possibly TRBD1 for D (5 bases). Per germline, CDR1 MNHNS and CDR2 SASEGT. The CDR3 consists of 14 residues. V was pared by 8 bases and J by 1 base, with 11 bases between. CDR3 in DNA: TGTGCCAGCCGCCCAGGGCTGAACACCGGGGAGCTGTTTTTT. Translated, it gives CASRPGLNTGELFF.

This clone came up once. The gene calls are TRBV7-3 and TRBJ2-3, with 9 bases fitting TRBD1. CDR1 and CDR2 (germline): SGHTA, FQGTGA. The length of the CDR3 is 14 residues. The trim removed 6 bases at V and 7 bases at J, leaving 8 bases unmatched. CDR3 coding DNA: TGTGCCAGCAGGAGCGGGACAGGGATGAATACGCAGTATTTT. This gives the protein CASRSGTGMNTQYF.

The rearrangement links TRBV27 to TRBJ2-1; D gene uncertain. The CDR3 covers 15 residues. V was cut by 2 bases and J by 2 bases, with 10 bases left in between. CDR1 is MNHEY and CDR2 is SMNVEV in the germline V gene (reference sequence). The CDR3 DNA sequence: TGTGCCAGCAGTTTAGGTTGGGATACCTACAATGAGCAGTTCTTC. It is translated as CASSLGWDTYNEQFF.

Concerning this clone: The sample holds other DNA sequences that translate to the same CDR3. V usage is TRBV7-9 and J usage is TRBJ1-4; D is undetermined. CDR3 size: 14 residues. Per the germline V gene, CDR1 is SEHNR and CDR2 is FQNEAQ (reference sequence). Trimming pared 2 bases from V and 4 bases from J, leaving 8 bases between. CDR3: CASSLSESNEKLFF. CDR3 bases: TGTGCCAGCAGCTTATCCGAAAGTAATGAAAAACTGTTTTTT.

V gene TRBV5-4 combines with J gene TRBJ2-5; 9 bases are a match to TRBD1. J gave up 4 bases and V 4 bases, and 11 bases lay outside the gene matches. CDR1 is SGHNT, CDR2 YYREEE, per germline (reference sequence). CDR3 size: 16 residues. CDR3 residues: CASSRYTTGGAETQYF. The CDR3 nucleotides are TGTGCCAGCAGCCGCTATACGACAGGGGGTGCAGAGACCCAGTACTTC. The full variable domain, rest sourced from reference TRBV5-4 and TRBJ2-5, is ETGVTQSPTHLIKTRGQQVTLRCSSQSGHNTVSWYQQALGQGPQFIFQYYREEENGRGNFPPRFSGLQFPNYSSELNVNALELDDSALYLCASSRYTTGGAETQYFGPGTRLLVL.

Notes on this clone: Distinct nucleotide sequences in the sample also encode this CDR3. V usage is TRBV5-1 and J usage is TRBJ2-2; 7 bases align to TRBD1. The junction had 4 bases not matched to a gene; V was cut back by 3 bases and J by 2 bases. Germline CDR1 reads SGHRS; CDR2 reads YFSETQ. The length of the CDR3 is 15 residues. The CDR3 is CASSSGTANTGELFF. CDR3 DNA: TGCGCCAGCAGCTCCGGGACAGCAAACACCGGGGAGCTGTTTTTT.

V is TRBV6-1 and J is TRBJ1-5; TRBD1 is a possible D gene (6 bases). V was cut by 7 bases and J by 4 bases, with 17 bases left in between. Germline-derived CDR1 and CDR2 are MNHNS and SASEGT. CDR3 length equals 15 residues. The CDR3 region is CASKGTGQGNQPQHF. The CDR3 DNA sequence: TGTGCCAGCAAGGGAACAGGGCAAGGAAATCAGCCCCAGCATTTT.

V is TRBV30 and J is TRBJ2-7; D gene ambiguous. The germline gives CDR1 GTSNPN, CDR2 SVGIG (reference sequence). The CDR3 sequence is 12 residues long. V was trimmed by 2 bases and J by 4 bases, leaving 9 bases between them. CDR3: CAWSPTVYEQYF. In DNA, the CDR3 is TGTGCCTGGAGTCCCACCGTATACGAGCAGTACTTC.

The chain is built from TRBV7-2 and TRBJ1-3; D is uncertain. Trimming left V 5 bases short and J 8 bases short, with 19 bases between. Germline V gene sequence: CDR1 SGHTA, CDR2 FQGNSA. The CDR3 sequence is 15 residues long. The CDR3, as DNA: TGTGCCAGCAGCGTCGCCGGCGGTCCTGGGGACACCATATATTTT. This gives the protein CASSVAGGPGDTIYF.

This chain joins TRBV6-5 and TRBJ2-2, with 8 bases matching TRBD1. V dropped 5 bases and J dropped 4; count of bases not matched to a gene: 3. CDR3 length: 14 amino acids. CDR1 and CDR2 from the germline V gene are MNHEY and SVGAGI. The CDR3 nucleotides read TGTGCCAGCAGTGCCAGGGGGCTCACCGGGGAGCTGTTTTTT. Translating it yields CASSARGLTGELFF.

A note on this clone: Within the sample, other DNA sequences also encode this same CDR3. This chain joins TRBV5-1 and TRBJ2-3; D possibly corresponds to TRBD1 (6 bases). The CDR3 length is 15 residues. V was cut by 0 bases and J by 2 bases, with 10 bases left in between. Germline V lookup: CDR1 SGHRS, CDR2 YFSETQ. The CDR3: CASSLDRADTDTQYF. The CDR3 coding sequence is TGCGCCAGCAGCTTGGACAGGGCTGACACAGATACGCAGTATTTT.

In this sample, this clone turned up once. V usage is TRBV19 and J usage is TRBJ2-7; 10 positions agree with TRBD1. The CDR3 runs 13 residues. V lost 8 bases and J lost 5; bases outside the gene matches: 6. CDR1 and CDR2 from the germline V gene are LNHDA and SQIVND (reference sequence). CDR3: CASSGQGLNEQYF. CDR3 DNA: TGTGCCAGTTCGGGACAGGGGTTAAACGAGCAGTACTTC.

The V call is TRBV10-2, the J call TRBJ2-2; D uncertain. This CDR3 has 16 residues. Deletions cut 0 bases from V and 3 bases from J, with 11 bases between. Germline V gives CDR1 WSHSY, CDR2 SAAADI. Here the CDR3 reads CASSESVVGDTGELFF. For the CDR3, the DNA is TGCGCCAGCAGTGAGTCGGTCGTAGGTGACACCGGGGAGCTGTTTTTT.

The chain combines TRBV7-2 with TRBJ1-6; 8 bases are a match to TRBD1. V shed 7 bases and J 5 bases; nucleotides not matched to a gene: 7. CDR3 length: 15 residues. Germline values: CDR1 SGHTA, CDR2 FQGNSA. This chain's CDR3 is CASNHAGQDNSPLHF. The CDR3 region has the DNA TGTGCCAGCAACCACGCGGGACAGGATAATTCACCCCTCCACTTT.

The gene calls are TRBV6-5 and TRBJ2-7; 11 positions match TRBD2. The CDR3 has 15 residues. Germline V lookup: CDR1 MNHEY, CDR2 SVGAGI. Trimming took 5 bases from V and 2 from J; bases not matched to a gene: 5. CDR3 coding DNA: TGTGCCAGCAGTCGACTAGCGGGACCTACCTACGAGCAGTACTTC. This encodes CASSRLAGPTYEQYF.

The CDR3 bases are TGTGCCAGCGGACAGGGAGGAAAGTACGAGCAGTACTTC. Amino acid sequence: CASGQGGKYEQYF. This rearrangement joins TRBV5-4 to TRBJ2-7, with 8 bases aligning to TRBD1. Germline V gene lookup returns CDR1 SGHNT and CDR2 YYREEE (reference sequence). This CDR3 contains 13 residues. Trimming removed 7 bases from V and 4 bases from J; junction bases left unmatched: 7.

This chain uses TRBV6-6 with TRBJ2-7; 11 bases align to TRBD1. Losses at the gene ends were 6 bases for V and 4 bases for J; bases not matched to a gene: 8. CDR3 length equals 15 residues. Germline V gene sequence: CDR1 MNHNY, CDR2 SVGAGI (reference sequence). The CDR3 is CASRFPGQGGYEQYF. CDR3 in DNA: TGTGCCAGCAGGTTCCCGGGACAGGGGGGTTACGAGCAGTACTTC.

Of note for this clone: Distinct nucleotide sequences in the sample also encode this CDR3. V is TRBV9 and J is TRBJ1-2; 7 nucleotides align to TRBD1. The CDR3 is made up of 13 amino acids. V gave up 0 bases and J gave up 5 bases; unmatched junction bases: 1. CDR1 and CDR2 from the germline V gene are SGDLS and YYNGEE. CDR3 in amino acids: CASSVAGGYGYTF. The CDR3 DNA follows: TGTGCCAGCAGCGTAGCAGGGGGGTATGGCTACACCTTC.

This chain connects TRBV7-7 to TRBJ2-3; 10 bases match TRBD2. The CDR3 is made up of 17 amino acids. Per the germline V gene, CDR1 is SSHAT and CDR2 is FNYEAQ (reference sequence). The CDR3 is CASTTRRGLAYTDTQYF. Here the CDR3 DNA reads TGTGCTAGTACTACTAGGAGGGGACTAGCGTACACAGATACGCAGTATTTT.

The chain joins TRBV6-1 to TRBJ2-3, with 7 bases matching TRBD2. CDR1 MNHNS and CDR2 SASEGT come from the germline V gene. With V trimmed by 6 bases and J by 4 bases, 10 bases remained unmatched. CDR3 length: 15 amino acids. CDR3 in DNA: TGTGCCAGCAGGGAGGTGCGGGAGAAGGCAGATACGCAGTATTTT. Translating it yields CASREVREKADTQYF.

V and J are TRBV7-2 and TRBJ2-7; the match to TRBD1 covers 10 bases. J gave up 10 bases and V 3 bases, and 9 bases lay outside the gene matches. The CDR3 length is 14 residues. The germline V gene has CDR1 SGHTA and CDR2 FQGNSA. The CDR3 DNA reads TGTGCCAGCAGCTTCTCCGGGACAGGGGCCTTTCAGTACTTC. Its protein product is CASSFSGTGAFQYF.

The gene calls are TRBV6-6 and TRBJ1-2; D is unclear. Trimming cost V 2 bases and J 2 bases, with 6 bases left between them. The CDR3 is made up of 13 amino acids. Germline assignment: CDR1 MNHNY and CDR2 SVGAGI (reference sequence). The CDR3 DNA reads as TGTGCCAGCAGTTACGCCAGCAACTATGGCTACACCTTC. This codes for CASSYASNYGYTF.

This clone was recorded once. This chain joins TRBV5-6 and TRBJ2-2; the D is unclear. Deletions cut 3 bases from V and 4 bases from J, with 4 bases between. The CDR3 has 12 residues. Per germline, CDR1 SGHDT and CDR2 YYEEEE. CDR3 DNA: TGTGCCAGCAGCTCCACCACCGGGGAGCTGTTTTTT. Its protein is CASSSTTGELFF.

V gene TRBV28 combines with J gene TRBJ2-7; D is perhaps TRBD1 (6 bases). This CDR3 has 12 residues. Germline values: CDR1 MDHEN, CDR2 SYDVKM. Trimming removed 6 bases at V and 4 bases at J, with 10 bases between. The CDR3 coding sequence is TGTGCCAGCAGCCCGGACAGATACGAGCAGTACTTC. Residues: CASSPDRYEQYF.

In regard to this clone: This same CDR3 is encoded by further DNA sequences in the sample. J is TRBJ2-1 and V is TRBV20-1; D is undetermined. Germline CDR1 is DFQATT and CDR2 is SNEGSKA (reference sequence). The CDR3 runs to 11 residues. Trimming took off 3 bases at V and 4 bases at J, with 4 bases between the two ends. The CDR3 spells CSARSYNEQFF. The CDR3 DNA follows: TGCAGTGCTAGGTCGTACAATGAGCAGTTCTTC.

This clone showed up just once. V usage is TRBV10-3 and J usage is TRBJ2-3, with a possible D match to TRBD2 (5 bases). In germline, CDR1 is ENHRY, CDR2 SYGVKD. With 6 bases removed from V and 2 bases from J, the gap between germline ends came to 21 bases. CDR3 length: 17 amino acids. This chain's CDR3 is CAISNWDKAALTDTQYF. CDR3 in DNA: TGTGCCATCAGCAATTGGGATAAAGCGGCCCTCACAGATACGCAGTATTTT.

The CDR3 nucleotides read TGCGCCAGCAGCTTCCAGAATGAAAAACTGTTTTTT. Residues: CASSFQNEKLFF. This chain connects TRBV5-1 to TRBJ1-4; D gene uncertain. The CDR3 runs 12 residues. Germline CDR1 and CDR2: SGHRS and YFSETQ. Trimming removed 2 bases at V and 5 bases at J, with 4 bases between.

The V and J genes are TRBV5-1 and TRBJ2-5; 9 nucleotides align to TRBD2. The CDR3 consists of 16 residues. In germline, CDR1 is SGHRS, CDR2 YFSETQ. V dropped 1 base and J dropped 1; count of bases not matched to a gene: 5. In nucleotides, the CDR3 is TGCGCCAGCAGCTTGAGTCGCGGGAGGGCCCAAGAGACCCAGTACTTC. Protein sequence: CASSLSRGRAQETQYF.